Presented here are 9 T cell receptor beta chains from one specimen sequenced in a study of regulatory T cells in long-lasting Graves disease. Time point denoted: persistent/refractory GD, antithyroid drugs over 5 years with positive TRAb. Preparation of the TCR library used RNA extracted from PBMCs. The TCR beta library used iRepertoire HTBI primers with Arm-PCR amplification of CDR3. From the multiplex PCR reads, TCRdb called clonotypes with MiXCR, one entry per CDR3 protein. The sample gives approximately 400,000 distinct CDR3 sequences, about 20% of which show up once; around 20% is in the top ten. The sequencing here drew on peripheral blood mononuclear cells (PBMCs), taken when the disease was refractory, from a patient treated with antithyroid drugs. The receptors come from a female donor with Graves disease.

At least ten counts were recorded for this clonotype. The chain links TRBV7-8 to TRBJ2-7, with 7 bases aligning to TRBD2. Germline CDR1 SGHVS, CDR2 FQNEAQ. V was pared by 5 bases and J by 1 base, with 2 bases of the junction left unmatched. The CDR3 covers 13 residues. As DNA, the CDR3 is TGTGCCAGCAGCCGGACTAGGTCCTACGAGCAGTACTTC. The encoded protein is CASSRTRSYEQYF. Supplemented by reference TRBV7-8 and TRBJ2-7, the full variable domain reads GAGVSQSPRYKVAKRGQDVALRCDPISGHVSLFWYQQALGQGPEFLTYFQNEAQLDKSGLPSDRFFAERPEGSVSTLKIQRTQQEDSAVYLCASSRTRSYEQYFGPGTRLTVT.

The rearrangement joins TRBV19 to TRBJ1-1; 8 bases fit TRBD1. V lost 9 bases, J lost 1 base, and 4 bases stayed unmatched. Germline V gene data show CDR1 as LNHDA and CDR2 as SQIVND (reference sequence). CDR3 size: 13 residues. The CDR3 coding sequence is TGTGCCAGCGCAGGGGGCTGGAACACTGAAGCTTTCTTT. Translated: CASAGGWNTEAFF.

The chain carries TRBV6-2 or TRBV6-3 and TRBJ1-5, with a weak D call TRBD1 (5 bases). From germline, CDR1 is MNHEY and CDR2 SVGEGT. The CDR3 is 13 amino acids. V shed 8 bases and J shed 4 bases, with 12 bases lying between them. The CDR3 region has the DNA TGTGCCAGCCAAGACAGAGTGAATCAGCCCCAGCATTTT. Translated, it gives CASQDRVNQPQHF.

This clonotype was seen at least ten times. The CDR3 bases are TGTGCCACCAGGGATTATAGCAATCAGCCCCAGCATTTT. Its protein product is CATRDYSNQPQHF. This chain joins TRBV10-3 and TRBJ1-5, with D tentatively TRBD1 (5 bases). CDR1 ENHRY and CDR2 SYGVKD come from the germline V gene. The CDR3 totals 13 residues. Trimming took off 10 bases at V and 0 bases at J, with 10 bases between the two ends.

The V and J genes are TRBV7-2 and TRBJ2-3, with 9 nucleotides matching TRBD2. The CDR3 extends over 16 amino acids. With 2 bases clipped from V and 3 bases from J, the junction kept 6 bases outside the gene matches. Looked up from germline, CDR1 is SGHTA and CDR2 is FQGNSA. The DNA of the CDR3 is TGTGCCAGCAGCTTATTCGGGCTAGCGGGAACAGATACGCAGTATTTT. Protein: CASSLFGLAGTDTQYF.

This clonotype was detected only a few times. The V gene is TRBV7-2, the J gene TRBJ2-5; 10 nucleotides agree with TRBD1. V dropped 4 bases and J dropped 5; count of bases not matched to a gene: 7. CDR1 and CDR2 (germline): SGHTA, FQGNSA. This CDR3 comprises 15 residues. CDR3 sequence (DNA): TGTGCCAGCAGCTCCGAGACAGGGGGCAGGGAGACCCAGTACTTC. This codes for CASSSETGGRETQYF.

This clonotype was seen repeatedly, ten times or more. The chain links TRBV28 to TRBJ1-2; 7 positions match TRBD1. Looked up from germline, CDR1 is MDHEN and CDR2 is SYDVKM. The trim removed 6 bases at V and 7 bases at J, leaving 11 bases unmatched. The CDR3 is 14 amino acids. Here the CDR3 reads CASRAWTGSFGYTF. The CDR3 DNA sequence: TGTGCCAGCAGAGCCTGGACAGGCTCTTTTGGCTACACCTTC.

This sequence joins TRBV24-1 and TRBJ2-1, with 8 bases fitting TRBD2. The CDR3 extends over 15 amino acids. V was clipped by 0 bases and J by 7 bases; unmatched bases: 4. Germline V gene data show CDR1 as KGHDR and CDR2 as SFDVKD. This CDR3 is CATSDLGSGSNEQFF. CDR3 in DNA: TGTGCCACCAGTGATTTGGGGAGCGGGAGTAATGAGCAGTTCTTC.

This chain links TRBV6-2 or TRBV6-3 with TRBJ1-4, with D unresolved. This CDR3 has 16 amino acids. Between the trimmed V and J ends, which lost 2 bases and 0 bases, there was a span of 10 bases. Germline assignment: CDR1 MNHEY and CDR2 SVGEGT. Here the CDR3 reads CASSYRPGSTNEKLFF. CDR3 DNA sequence: TGTGCCAGCAGTTACAGGCCAGGATCAACTAATGAAAAACTGTTTTTT.